The entry below gives a single T cell receptor (beta chain) sequence along with its context. Repertoires were generated with immunoSEQ multiplex PCR, while TCRdb's copy carries only in-frame clones and drops some. Found here are 55,000 to 80,000 clones, around 83% of them singletons; the top ten hold roughly 10%. These data come from a study of T cell responses to AZD1222 COVID-19 vaccine. This CDR3 comprises 9 residues. With 0 bases removed from V and 11 bases from J, the gap between germline ends came to 5 bases. In germline, CDR1 is DFQATT, CDR2 SNEGSKA (reference sequence). This sample comprised peripheral blood, obtained on day 0 of AZD1222 vaccination. The TCR was taken from an adult in good health. The rearrangement uses TRBV20-1 and TRBJ2-7, with D perhaps matching TRBD1 (5 bases). The chain's CDR3 is CSARDREYF. CDR3 bases: TGCAGTGCTAGAGACAGGGAGTACTTC.